This T cell receptor (beta chain) was captured by sequencing in a study of Graves' ophthalmopathy and Graves' hyperthyroidism. As the template, RNA transcripts were used to amplify TCR beta CDR3 regions. The first round was an RT-PCR with HTBI primers, and the second round was a multiplex PCR. MiXCR, applied by TCRdb to the multiplex PCR reads, yields one record per CDR3 protein. The table has about 210,000 distinct CDR3 sequences, around 30% seen once; the top ten hold about 8.2%. Trimming stripped 6 bases from V and 2 bases from J, with 11 bases between. The CDR3 consists of 14 residues. Sequencing input: peripheral blood. The chain combines TRBV12-3 or TRBV12-4 with TRBJ1-5, with a weak D call TRBD1 (6 bases). The sequence was collected from a man aged 45-60 years with Graves' ophthalmopathy. CDR3 bases: TGTGCCAGCAGCAACGACAGGCGCAATCAGCCCCAGCATTTT. It yields the protein CASSNDRRNQPQHF.